The 26 T cell receptor beta chains below all came from one sample that was sequenced in a study of OX40 agonist ivuxolimab in advanced cancers. The table came from immunoSEQ multiplex PCR; TCRdb's copy has only in-frame clones and leaves some out. Among fewer than 40,000 clones, 70% to 85% were seen once, and the ten largest hold about 10%. The sequenced sample was CD4+ or CD8+ T cells sorted from blood, obtained in a trial of the OX40 agonist ivuxolimab. The receptors stem from an adult with an advanced solid tumor such as melanoma, head and neck, liver or kidney cancer.

The genes are TRBV5-6 and TRBJ1-1, with TRBD1 identical over 10 bases. The J segment lost 2 bases and the V segment lost 4 bases, leaving 5 bases of the junction unmatched. This CDR3 is built from 15 residues. Germline CDR1 SGHDT, CDR2 YYEEEE. The CDR3 DNA is TGTGCCAGCAGCCTACGGACAGGGGGAAACACTGAAGCTTTCTTT. Translating gives CASSLRTGGNTEAFF.

The chain links TRBV29-1 to TRBJ2-5; 8 bases are a match to TRBD1. The CDR3 length is 15 residues. Germline CDR1 SQVTM, CDR2 ANQGSEA. Trimming cost V 5 bases and J 5 bases; bases outside gene matches: 13. The CDR3 here is CSVSWLVTGEETQYF. Written as DNA, the CDR3 is TGCAGCGTTTCGTGGCTCGTGACAGGGGAGGAGACCCAGTACTTC.

The chain combines TRBV10-3 with TRBJ2-2, with TRBD1 identical over 11 bases. The length of the CDR3 is 15 residues. The V and J ends lost 4 bases and 5 bases, in that order; junction bases with no gene match: 3. Germline lookup yields CDR1 ENHRY and CDR2 SYGVKD. CDR3 sequence reads: CAISGGTGGTGELFF. As DNA, the CDR3 is TGTGCCATCAGTGGAGGGACAGGGGGGACCGGGGAGCTGTTTTTT.

The rearrangement links TRBV6-1 to TRBJ1-5; D is unresolved. The germline V gene has CDR1 MNHNS and CDR2 SASEGT. The CDR3 runs 11 residues. Between the trimmed V and J ends, which lost 6 bases and 6 bases, there was a span of 6 bases. The CDR3 spells CASRAGQPQHF. The CDR3 DNA is TGTGCCAGCAGGGCAGGTCAGCCCCAGCATTTT.

In this sample, this clone turned up a few times. This chain uses TRBV30 with TRBJ2-1; D not resolved. The CDR3 sequence is 14 residues long. Germline-derived CDR1 and CDR2 are GTSNPN and SVGIG (reference sequence). V was trimmed by 1 base and J by 7 bases, leaving 14 bases between them. CDR3 in amino acids: CAWSAGSAPNEQFF. CDR3 DNA sequence: TGTGCCTGGAGTGCTGGGTCTGCGCCTAATGAGCAGTTCTTC. Drawing the rest from reference TRBV30 and TRBJ2-1, the complete variable domain is SQTIHQWPATLVQPVGSPLSLECTVEGTSNPNLYWYRQAAGRGLQLLFYSVGIGQISSEVPQNLSASRPQDRQFILSSKKLLLSDSGFYLCAWSAGSAPNEQFFGPGTRLTVL.

The V and J genes are TRBV19 and TRBJ1-3, with 7 bases identical to TRBD1. The CDR3 length is 16 residues. Germline V gene data show CDR1 as LNHDA and CDR2 as SQIVND (reference sequence). V lost 3 bases to trimming and J lost 0 bases; unmatched junction nucleotides: 5. The CDR3 DNA is TGTGCCAGTAGTATCCGACAGGGAGTCTCTGGAAACACCATATATTTT. It yields the protein CASSIRQGVSGNTIYF.

J is TRBJ1-2 and V is TRBV6-5; D not resolved. V lost 4 bases, J lost 11 bases, and 20 bases lay in between. The germline V gene encodes CDR1 MNHEY and CDR2 SVGAGI. The CDR3 is made up of 14 amino acids. DNA for the CDR3: TGTGCCAGCAGTTTCACGGGTGGGCCGGAGAGTTACACCTTC. This sequence encodes CASSFTGGPESYTF.

This clone appeared a few times. This sequence joins TRBV4-3 and TRBJ1-2, with TRBD1 matching 10 bases. This CDR3 region has 15 residues. Germline V CDR1 and CDR2: LGHNA, YSLEER. J lost 7 bases, V lost 3 bases, and 8 bases had no gene match. The CDR3 loop is CASSHRDRGIRGYTF. In DNA form, the CDR3 reads TGCGCCAGCAGCCACCGGGACAGGGGTATCCGTGGCTACACCTTC.

The V and J genes are TRBV19 and TRBJ1-5, with 9 bases lining up with TRBD1. Germline trimming cut 5 bases from V and 7 bases from J; bases unmatched to any gene: 9. Germline V gene sequence: CDR1 LNHDA, CDR2 SQIVND (reference sequence). The CDR3 loop spans 15 amino acids. CDR3 amino acids: CASSAWGQGGQPQHF. The CDR3 bases are TGTGCCAGTAGTGCCTGGGGACAGGGTGGCCAGCCCCAGCATTTT. Full variable domain (outside the CDR3, taken from reference TRBV19 and TRBJ1-5): DGGITQSPKYLFRKEGQNVTLSCEQNLNHDAMYWYRQDPGQGLRLIYYSQIVNDFQKGDIAEGYSVSREKKESFPLTVTSAQKNPTAFYLCASSAWGQGGQPQHFGDGTRLSIL.

The V gene is TRBV25-1, the J gene TRBJ1-6; D unclear. Per germline, CDR1 MGHDK and CDR2 SYGVNS. The CDR3 contains 16 residues. Trimming shortened V by 6 bases and J by 2 bases, and 14 bases separated the two germline ends. The CDR3 DNA is TGTGCCAGCAGCCCCGCCGGGCAGACCTATAATTCACCCCTCCACTTT. It is translated as CASSPAGQTYNSPLHF. Supplemented by reference TRBV25-1 and TRBJ1-6, the full variable domain reads EADIYQTPRYLVIGTGKKITLECSQTMGHDKMYWYQQDPGMELHLIHYSYGVNSTEKGDLSSESTVSRIRTEHFPLTLESARPSHTSQYLCASSPAGQTYNSPLHFGNGTRLTVT.

The chain employs TRBV2 and TRBJ2-1; no firm D call. V gave up 5 bases and J gave up 8 bases, with 7 bases separating them. CDR3 length: 11 residues. The germline CDR1 and CDR2 sequences are SNHLY and FYNNEI. This CDR3 reads CASSLFHEQFF. CDR3 DNA: TGTGCCAGCAGTCTCTTCCATGAGCAGTTCTTC.

J is TRBJ2-1 and V is TRBV7-2; 10 nucleotides match TRBD2. This CDR3 has 15 residues. The V segment lost 0 bases and the J segment 7 bases; nucleotides outside the gene matches: 3. Germline V gene sequence: CDR1 SGHTA, CDR2 FQGNSA. The CDR3 region is CASSLAAGGRNEQFF. CDR3 coding DNA: TGTGCCAGCAGCTTAGCAGCGGGGGGGCGAAATGAGCAGTTCTTC.

The chain has TRBV5-8 and TRBJ2-5; TRBD1 is a possible D gene (5 bases). Matching the DNA end better, TRBJ2-7 makes the J call doubtful. CDR3 length equals 15 residues. Germline loops: CDR1 SGHTS, CDR2 YDEGEE. The CDR3: CASSLGGANLYEQYF. CDR3 DNA: TGTGCCAGCAGCTTGGGTGGGGCTAACCTCTACGAGCAGTACTTC.

The chain recombines TRBV7-9 with TRBJ2-5; perhaps D is TRBD1 or TRBD2 (5 bases each). The V gene lost 5 bases and the J gene lost 5 bases, with 9 bases spanning the gap. Germline V CDR1 and CDR2: SEHNR, FQNEAQ (reference sequence). CDR3 length: 12 residues. The CDR3 DNA reads TGTGCCAGCAGCCCTTGGGGGGAGACCCAGTACTTC. Encoded protein: CASSPWGETQYF. Variable domain in full (rest from reference TRBV7-9 and TRBJ2-5): DTGVSQNPRHKITKRGQNVTFRCDPISEHNRLYWYRQTLGQGPEFLTYFQNEAQLEKSRLLSDRFSAERPKGSFSTLEIQRTEQGDSAMYLCASSPWGETQYFGPGTRLLVL.

The chain joins TRBV29-1 to TRBJ2-5; TRBD2 agrees at 15 bases. This CDR3 has 16 amino acids. The germline CDR1 and CDR2 sequences are SQVTM and ANQGSEA. V was pared by 2 bases and J by 4 bases, with 5 bases of the junction left unmatched. CDR3 DNA sequence: TGCAGCGTTGAACTCGGACTAGCGGGGGGGTCAGAGACCCAGTACTTC. Its protein product is CSVELGLAGGSETQYF.

This clone was recorded only once. The genes are TRBV6-5 and TRBJ1-2; the D gene is possibly TRBD1 (5 bases). The V end was cut by 6 bases, the J end by 4 bases, with 15 bases between. The CDR3 sequence is 14 residues long. Germline V lookup: CDR1 MNHEY, CDR2 SVGAGI. In DNA form, the CDR3 reads TGTGCCAGCAGACCGACGACAGATATCTATGGCTACACCTTC. It yields the protein CASRPTTDIYGYTF.

The chain has TRBV6-6 and TRBJ1-4; 11 bases align to TRBD1. The length of the CDR3 is 15 residues. V lost 5 bases, J lost 7 bases, and 6 bases stayed unmatched. CDR1 and CDR2 (germline): MNHNY, SVGAGI (reference sequence). The CDR3 region has the DNA TGTGCCAGCAGTCCGCGGGACAGGGGGATTGAAAAACTGTTTTTT. Amino acid sequence: CASSPRDRGIEKLFF.

The chain links TRBV5-1 to TRBJ1-1, with no clear D. CDR1 is SGHRS and CDR2 is YFSETQ in the germline V gene. The CDR3 covers 14 residues. The ends were cut back, 3 bases at V and 0 bases at J, with 9 bases in the middle. This CDR3 reads CASSWAPMNTEAFF. Here the CDR3 DNA reads TGCGCCAGCAGCTGGGCGCCGATGAACACTGAAGCTTTCTTT.

The rearrangement links TRBV5-5 to TRBJ2-7; tentatively, D is TRBD2 (5 bases). Trimming cost V 6 bases and J 0 bases, with 13 bases left between them. Germline-derived CDR1 and CDR2 are SGHKS and YYEKEE (reference sequence). The CDR3 is 14 amino acids. As DNA, the CDR3 is TGTGCCAGCACCTCGCGGGCTAGCTCCTACGAGCAGTACTTC. Its translation: CASTSRASSYEQYF. Filled out from reference TRBV5-5 and TRBJ2-7, the complete variable domain reads DAGVTQSPTHLIKTRGQQVTLRCSPISGHKSVSWYQQVLGQGPQFIFQYYEKEERGRGNFPDRFSARQFPNYSSELNVNALLLGDSALYLCASTSRASSYEQYFGPGTRLTVT.

The V gene is TRBV7-8, the J gene TRBJ2-3, with a weak D call TRBD1 (5 bases). CDR1 is SGHVS, CDR2 FQNEAQ, per germline. The ends were cut back, 6 bases at V and 5 bases at J, with 12 bases in the middle. The CDR3 has 13 amino acids. The CDR3 spells CASRWGPGDTQYF. In DNA, the CDR3 is TGTGCCAGCAGGTGGGGCCCGGGAGATACGCAGTATTTT.

This clone was seen only once. This sequence joins TRBV5-1 and TRBJ2-1; 13 bases match TRBD2. Germline V gene lookup returns CDR1 SGHRS and CDR2 YFSETQ. The CDR3 runs 16 residues. Trimming removed 4 bases from V and 1 base from J; junction bases left unmatched: 2. Here the CDR3 reads CASSEGLAGSYNEQFF. The CDR3 DNA is TGCGCCAGCAGCGAGGGACTAGCGGGGTCCTACAATGAGCAGTTCTTC.

V usage is TRBV19 and J usage is TRBJ2-1; D possibly uses TRBD1 or TRBD2 (5 bases each). The CDR3 is 12 residues long. The V end was cut by 3 bases, the J end by 6 bases, with 6 bases between. Germline loops: CDR1 LNHDA, CDR2 SQIVND (reference sequence). CDR3 in DNA: TGTGCCAGTAGTATGGGGGTCAATGAGCAGTTCTTC. This gives the protein CASSMGVNEQFF.

This clone was counted once. The CDR3 protein is CASSKLGPVPGRNTGELFF. The CDR3, as DNA: TGTGCCAGCAGCAAATTGGGACCCGTACCGGGACGTAACACCGGGGAGCTGTTTTTT. This chain uses TRBV21-1 with TRBJ2-2. TRBV21-1 is tagged as a pseudogene. The CDR3 length is 19 residues.

This clone turned up a few times. The V and J genes are TRBV6-5 and TRBJ1-5; no clear D gene. The CDR3 contains 13 residues. CDR1 is MNHEY and CDR2 is SVGAGI in the germline V gene. The V and J ends lost 6 bases and 4 bases respectively, with 10 bases between them. The CDR3 DNA reads as TGTGCCAGCAGGTCCAGTGAGAATCAGCCCCAGCATTTT. It specifies CASRSSENQPQHF.

The V and J genes are TRBV15 and TRBJ2-1; D gene unclear. In germline, CDR1 is LNHNV, CDR2 YYDKDF (reference sequence). V lost 0 bases to trimming and J lost 12 bases, with 21 bases between them. The CDR3 is 16 residues long. In nucleotides, the CDR3 is TGTGCCACCAGCAGAGATTTTTTAGGTCTACAGAGCGCGCAGTTCTTC. This gives the protein CATSRDFLGLQSAQFF.

The V and J genes are TRBV29-1 and TRBJ2-1; the match to TRBD2 covers 9 bases. The CDR3 is 14 residues long. The germline V gene has CDR1 SQVTM and CDR2 ANQGSEA. J lost 4 bases, V lost 5 bases, and 6 bases had no gene match. CDR3 coding DNA: TGCAGCGTTCCTCTAGCGGGGACTTACAATGAGCAGTTCTTC. Its translation: CSVPLAGTYNEQFF.